A single sample is the source of the 8 T cell receptor beta chains below, sequenced in a study of neurological immune-mediated disorders. One entry per CDR3 protein, called by TCRdb with MiXCR from the 5' RACE reads. The sample records about 53,000 distinct CDR3 sequences, about 9.1% being singletons. Time point reported: longitudinal time-point 1 (baseline). The sequencing input was PBMCs. The source of these receptors is a middle-aged woman in good health.

At least ten counts were recorded for this clonotype. The chain carries TRBV20-1 and TRBJ2-5, with 12 bases matching TRBD2. The germline V gene encodes CDR1 DFQATT and CDR2 SNEGSKA (reference sequence). The CDR3 extends over 17 amino acids. Trimming removed 0 bases from V and 3 bases from J; junction bases left unmatched: 8. The CDR3 DNA follows: TGCAGTGCTAGAGATGTGACTAGCGGGGGATCGGAAGAGACCCAGTACTTC. Translated, it gives CSARDVTSGGSEETQYF.

This clonotype was counted many times. J is TRBJ2-7 and V is TRBV25-1, with D perhaps TRBD2 (6 bases). The germline V and J ends were trimmed by 11 bases and 7 bases, with 18 bases remaining between them. This CDR3 has 12 residues. Germline loops: CDR1 MGHDK, CDR2 SYGVNS. Here the CDR3 DNA reads TGTGCCGCGGGAAGTGGACCTGGGGAGCAGTACTTC. Encoded protein: CAAGSGPGEQYF.

This clonotype was recorded many times. The rearrangement uses TRBV25-1 and TRBJ2-2; 9 bases are shared with TRBD1. The ends lost 6 bases at V and 7 bases at J; junction bases unmatched: 15. This CDR3 is 17 amino acids long. CDR1 is MGHDK, CDR2 SYGVNS, per germline. Here the CDR3 DNA reads TGTGCCAGCAGCCCGCCCTTAGGACAGGGGATAGACGGGGAGCTGTTTTTT. Translating it yields CASSPPLGQGIDGELFF.

This clonotype was seen many times. This chain joins TRBV6-5 and TRBJ2-3, with D unclear. Germline-derived CDR1 and CDR2 are MNHEY and SVGAGI. This CDR3 is 11 amino acids long. Trimming left V 4 bases short and J 3 bases short, with 2 bases between. The DNA of the CDR3 is TGTGCCAGCAGTTTGACAGATACGCAGTATTTT. Its translation is CASSLTDTQYF.

Many counts were recorded for this clonotype. The chain carries TRBV6-4 and TRBJ1-5; a possible D gene is TRBD1 (6 bases). With 3 bases removed from V and 4 bases from J, the gap between germline ends came to 10 bases. Germline CDR1 and CDR2: MRHNA and SNTAGT. This CDR3 has 14 amino acids. CDR3 protein: CASSEKGGNQPQHF. The CDR3 coding sequence is TGTGCCAGCAGTGAAAAAGGGGGAAATCAGCCCCAGCATTTT.

This clonotype was picked up many times. The chain employs TRBV5-1 and TRBJ2-1; 8 bases align to TRBD2. The CDR3 spans 13 residues. Germline loops: CDR1 SGHRS, CDR2 YFSETQ. With 4 bases clipped from V and 6 bases from J, the junction kept 3 bases outside the gene matches. DNA for the CDR3: TGCGCCAGCAGCGGGCGGGGGGCCAATGAGCAGTTCTTC. This encodes CASSGRGANEQFF.

This clonotype was counted ten times or more. The J gene is TRBJ1-6, the V gene TRBV20-1; the match to TRBD1 covers 9 bases. CDR3 length: 13 residues. Germline assignment: CDR1 DFQATT and CDR2 SNEGSKA (reference sequence). Trimming removed 7 bases from V and 8 bases from J; junction bases left unmatched: 6. The CDR3, as DNA: TGCAGTGTACCCGGGACAGGGCATTCACCCCTCCACTTT. Translating gives CSVPGTGHSPLHF.

This clonotype occurred many times. The chain couples TRBV7-2 to TRBJ2-5, with a possible D match to TRBD1 (6 bases). Germline CDR1 and CDR2: SGHTA and FQGNSA. With 6 bases removed from V and 7 bases from J, the gap between germline ends came to 18 bases. CDR3 length: 14 amino acids. The CDR3 coding sequence is TGTGCCAGCAGTCCGCGGACAGCTCGAGCGACCCAGTACTTC. Its protein product is CASSPRTARATQYF.